A single sample gave rise to the 23 T cell receptor beta chains below, sequenced in a study of vaccination and CD4 T cells after COVID-19 (dated by TCRdb to between 2020 and 2023). Antigens for these TCRs are unknown. This specimen's treatment or condition label, per the study, means: approximately 11-day PBMC culture with coronavirus spike peptide pools or control peptides (ViraFEST assay). Libraries were prepared through PCR. Sequencing used an Illumina iSeq 100. DNA from cultured CD4+ T cells was subjected to TCR sequencing with the Oncomine TCR Beta short-read assay at the Johns Hopkins FTIC core. TCRdb applied fastp at Q25 and MiXCR to the public reads, then kept only in-frame beta chains. Identical CDR3 proteins give one entry, which carries the most common genes and DNA. This sample holds about 15,000 distinct CDR3 sequences; 73% were observed only once. 10% to 11% of the sample goes to the ten largest clones.

Sequencing input: CD4+ T cells from blood, cultured in vitro. Receptors originate from a human donor who had recovered from COVID-19.

J is TRBJ2-7 and V is TRBV7-2; 9 positions match TRBD1. V lost 5 bases to trimming and J lost 4 bases; unmatched junction nucleotides: 6. This CDR3 has 14 amino acids. Germline V CDR1 and CDR2: SGHTA, FQGNSA. CDR3 DNA: TGTGCCAGCAGCCCCCGGGACAGGGCTTACGAGCAGTACTTC. This translates into CASSPRDRAYEQYF.

The chain is built from TRBV6-5 and TRBJ1-3; D gene unclear. CDR1 MNHEY and CDR2 SVGAGI come from the germline V gene. The V gene lost 0 bases and the J gene lost 1 base, with 7 bases spanning the gap. The CDR3 is 15 residues long. CDR3 residues: CASSYSDRSGNTIYF. CDR3 bases: TGTGCCAGCAGTTACTCCGATCGTTCTGGAAACACCATATATTTT.

The rearrangement uses TRBV4-1 and TRBJ1-2; tentative D call: TRBD1 (6 bases). The V end lost 1 base, the J end lost 7 bases, and 13 bases lay between the germline ends. Germline V gene lookup returns CDR1 MGHRA and CDR2 YSYEKL. The CDR3 is made up of 14 amino acids. DNA for the CDR3: TGCGCCAGCAGCCAAGGGGCGGGGGCGGGTGGCTACACCTTC. It codes for CASSQGAGAGGYTF.

The chain is built from TRBV19 and TRBJ1-2; D might be TRBD1 (5 bases). Germline V gene lookup returns CDR1 LNHDA and CDR2 SQIVND (reference sequence). The germline V and J ends were trimmed by 5 bases and 2 bases, with 18 bases remaining between them. The CDR3 extends over 16 amino acids. This CDR3 reads CASSSPSPGFNYGYTF. CDR3 nucleotide sequence: TGTGCCAGTAGTTCGCCATCCCCAGGGTTCAACTATGGCTACACCTTC. The variable domain in full, completed from reference TRBV19 and TRBJ1-2, reads DGGITQSPKYLFRKEGQNVTLSCEQNLNHDAMYWYRQDPGQGLRLIYYSQIVNDFQKGDIAEGYSVSREKKESFPLTVTSAQKNPTAFYLCASSSPSPGFNYGYTFGSGTRLTVV.

This clonotype was recorded a few times. The chain employs TRBV27 and TRBJ1-5, with no clear D. V shed 5 bases and J shed 10 bases, with 18 bases lying between them. CDR1 MNHEY and CDR2 SMNVEV come from the germline V gene (reference sequence). The CDR3 has 14 amino acids. CDR3 protein: CASSLDRREGPQHF. Here the CDR3 DNA reads TGTGCCAGCAGTCTCGACCGAAGGGAAGGACCCCAGCATTTT.

The chain carries TRBV30 and TRBJ1-6; the D is unclear. V shed 0 bases and J shed 4 bases, with 16 bases lying between them. The CDR3 has 17 amino acids. The germline V gene encodes CDR1 GTSNPN and CDR2 SVGIG (reference sequence). This chain's CDR3 is CAWSVKRVNGYNSPLHF. In DNA, the CDR3 is TGTGCCTGGAGTGTAAAGAGGGTAAACGGGTATAATTCACCCCTCCACTTT.

The J gene is TRBJ1-5, the V gene TRBV15; D uncertain. V gave up 3 bases and J gave up 4 bases, with 7 bases separating them. In germline, CDR1 is LNHNV, CDR2 YYDKDF (reference sequence). The CDR3 extends over 13 amino acids. The CDR3 is CATSSRSNQPQHF. In DNA form, the CDR3 reads TGTGCCACCAGCAGCAGGAGTAATCAGCCCCAGCATTTT. Complete variable domain (other parts from reference TRBV15 and TRBJ1-5): DAMVIQNPRYQVTQFGKPVTLSCSQTLNHNVMYWYQQKSSQAPKLLFHYYDKDFNNEADTPDNFQSRRPNTSFCFLDIRSPGLGDTAMYLCATSSRSNQPQHFGDGTRLSIL.

The chain is built from TRBV15 and TRBJ2-1; D is uncertain. Trimming shortened V by 0 bases and J by 8 bases, and 5 bases separated the two germline ends. Per germline, CDR1 LNHNV and CDR2 YYDKDF (reference sequence). CDR3 length: 12 amino acids. The CDR3 here is CATSRDSYEQFF. CDR3 sequence (DNA): TGTGCCACCAGCAGAGATAGTTATGAGCAGTTCTTC.

This clonotype was observed once. This chain connects TRBV15 to TRBJ2-3, with 11 bases aligning to TRBD1. V dropped 4 bases and J dropped 5; count of bases not matched to a gene: 5. Germline lookup yields CDR1 LNHNV and CDR2 YYDKDF (reference sequence). The CDR3 is 15 residues long. The CDR3 spells CATSKDRGRVDTQYF. DNA of the CDR3: TGTGCCACCAGCAAGGACAGGGGGCGAGTAGATACGCAGTATTTT.

Comments on this clonotype: This may come from a read error, since a much larger clone is one base off. The genes are TRBV20-1 and TRBJ2-3; D not certain. With 3 bases removed from V and 5 bases from J, the gap between germline ends came to 18 bases. This CDR3 region has 15 residues. Per the germline V gene, CDR1 is DFQATT and CDR2 is SNEGSKA (reference sequence). CDR3 DNA: TGCAGTGCTAGTTGGTTCTCCCTACGAGTAGATACGCAGTATTTT. The encoded protein is CSASWFSLRVDTQYF.

This chain joins TRBV6-2 or TRBV6-3 and TRBJ2-2; D is ambiguous. The CDR3 contains 14 residues. Germline CDR1 and CDR2: MNHEY and SVGEGT. Between the trimmed V and J ends, which lost 6 bases and 2 bases, there was a span of 10 bases. CDR3 DNA sequence: TGTGCCAGCAGCTGGGTTCCCAACACCGGGGAGCTGTTTTTT. Amino acid sequence: CASSWVPNTGELFF.

The rearrangement uses TRBV29-1 and TRBJ2-5; D not certain. The CDR3 loop spans 15 amino acids. Between the trimmed V and J ends, which lost 7 bases and 4 bases, there was a span of 22 bases. Germline V gives CDR1 SQVTM, CDR2 ANQGSEA. Here the CDR3 DNA reads TGCAGCGCTACCCCCTTAGGGTCGCGGTCAGAGACCCAGTACTTC. It codes for CSATPLGSRSETQYF. The variable domain in full, completed from reference TRBV29-1 and TRBJ2-5, reads SAVISQKPSRDICQRGTSLTIQCQVDSQVTMMFWYRQQPGQSLTLIATANQGSEATYESGFVIDKFPISRPNLTFSTLTVSNMSPEDSSIYLCSATPLGSRSETQYFGPGTRLLVL.

The chain employs TRBV6-5 and TRBJ1-2, with D unclear. The CDR3 consists of 14 residues. CDR1 and CDR2 (germline): MNHEY, SVGAGI. V was trimmed by 0 bases and J by 8 bases, leaving 13 bases between them. The CDR3, as DNA: TGTGCCAGCAGTTACTCGATTTCTTTCCGGGGCTACACCTTC. Protein product: CASSYSISFRGYTF.

This clonotype was counted a few times. The V gene is TRBV2, the J gene TRBJ1-1; D unclear. Trimming removed 11 bases from V and 0 bases from J, with 16 bases in between. Per the germline V gene, CDR1 is SNHLY and CDR2 is FYNNEI. This CDR3 contains 14 residues. As DNA, the CDR3 is TGTGCCTGTAATCTTCGGTCCCTGAACACTGAAGCTTTCTTT. Encoded protein: CACNLRSLNTEAFF. Full variable domain (outside the CDR3, taken from reference TRBV2 and TRBJ1-1): EPEVTQTPSHQVTQMGQEVILRCVPISNHLYFYWYRQILGQKVEFLVSFYNNEISEKSEIFDDQFSVERPDGSNFTLKIRSTKLEDSAMYFCACNLRSLNTEAFFGQGTRLTVV.

Only one count was recorded for this clonotype. This chain links TRBV10-3 with TRBJ1-5; D unresolved. With 3 bases removed from V and 0 bases from J, the gap between germline ends came to 18 bases. Germline values: CDR1 ENHRY, CDR2 SYGVKD. The CDR3 loop spans 18 amino acids. For the CDR3, the DNA is TGTGCCATCAGTGAAGCCCCCACTCCGATCGGTAGCAATCAGCCCCAGCATTTT. Amino acids: CAISEAPTPIGSNQPQHF.

This chain joins TRBV7-2 and TRBJ1-5; 8 bases are a match to TRBD1. This CDR3 region has 17 residues. With V trimmed by 0 bases and J by 7 bases, 11 bases remained unmatched. The germline V gene encodes CDR1 SGHTA and CDR2 FQGNSA. The chain's CDR3 is CASSLAGNPRGRQPQHF. CDR3 sequence (DNA): TGTGCCAGCAGCTTAGCGGGCAACCCCAGGGGGCGCCAGCCCCAGCATTTT. Full variable domain (rest looked up from reference TRBV7-2 and TRBJ1-5): GAGVSQSPSNKVTEKGKDVELRCDPISGHTALYWYRQSLGQGLEFLIYFQGNSAPDKSGLPSDRFSAERTGGSVSTLTIQRTQQEDSAVYLCASSLAGNPRGRQPQHFGDGTRLSIL.

V is TRBV27 and J is TRBJ2-5, with D possibly TRBD2 on 5 matching bases. Per germline, CDR1 MNHEY and CDR2 SMNVEV (reference sequence). The CDR3 has 17 amino acids. Trimming removed 8 bases at V and 7 bases at J, with 29 bases between. The CDR3 DNA sequence: TGTGCCAGCGCTAAGCGGAACCCTCATATCACGGTGGGGACCCAGTACTTC. It is translated as CASAKRNPHITVGTQYF.

The chain links TRBV7-8 to TRBJ2-7, with TRBD2 matching 11 bases. The V gene's germline CDR1 is SGHVS and CDR2 FQNEAQ. This CDR3 has 16 amino acids. The ends lost 5 bases at V and 3 bases at J; junction bases unmatched: 9. The DNA of the CDR3 is TGTGCCAGCAGCAGAAAGGGACTAGCGGAGTTCTACGAGCAGTACTTC. Its translation: CASSRKGLAEFYEQYF.

The chain carries TRBV6-1 and TRBJ1-1, with TRBD1 matching over 7 bases. Germline V gene lookup returns CDR1 MNHNS and CDR2 SASEGT. V lost 5 bases and J lost 0; bases outside the gene matches: 6. The CDR3 totals 15 residues. DNA for the CDR3: TGTGCCAGCAGTACCCGGGACAGTCTGAACACTGAAGCTTTCTTT. As protein: CASSTRDSLNTEAFF.

This chain links TRBV19 with TRBJ1-2; D unclear. V was pared by 0 bases and J by 4 bases, with 12 bases between. The CDR3 runs to 15 residues. The germline V gene encodes CDR1 LNHDA and CDR2 SQIVND (reference sequence). The chain's CDR3 is CASSIDWASRYGYTF. CDR3 coding DNA: TGTGCCAGTAGTATAGATTGGGCCTCTCGCTATGGCTACACCTTC.

The chain recombines TRBV27 with TRBJ2-7; a weak D match, TRBD2 (7 bases). The V end was cut by 6 bases, the J end by 6 bases, with 21 bases between. Germline V gives CDR1 MNHEY, CDR2 SMNVEV (reference sequence). CDR3 length equals 15 residues. The CDR3 region has the DNA TGTGCCAGCAGGGATTGGGGGGGCCCACCCCTCGAGCAGTACTTC. Its protein product is CASRDWGGPPLEQYF.

The V and J genes are TRBV6-2 or TRBV6-3 and TRBJ2-3, with 9 bases lining up with TRBD2. Germline V CDR1 and CDR2: MNHEY, SVGEGT. This CDR3 contains 12 residues. The J segment lost 14 bases and the V segment lost 8 bases, leaving 11 bases of the junction unmatched. In nucleotides, the CDR3 is TGTGCCAGCTCGGCTAGCGGGATTACGGTGTATTTT. Its translation: CASSASGITVYF.

The chain combines TRBV25-1 with TRBJ1-6; D unresolved. The V end lost 1 base, the J end lost 10 bases, and 14 bases lay between the germline ends. The CDR3 runs 15 residues. Germline values: CDR1 MGHDK, CDR2 SYGVNS. This CDR3 is CASSESRGNGSPLHF. In DNA form, the CDR3 reads TGTGCCAGCAGTGAATCGAGAGGGAATGGATCACCCCTCCACTTT.